The 17 T cell receptor beta chains listed next were all sequenced from one sample in a study of blood T cell repertoires in COVID-19. The assay was immunoSEQ multiplex PCR, and TCRdb's table has in-frame clones only and misses some. Of about 250,000 clones in the sample, around 82% are singletons; the top ten hold about 0.9%. The sample taken for sequencing was peripheral blood. The source of these receptors is a human donor with COVID-19, enrolled during active disease. The donor label of this sample is uncertain.

The rearrangement joins TRBV19 to TRBJ1-4, with 8 bases fitting TRBD1. The CDR3 extends over 14 amino acids. The germline gives CDR1 LNHDA, CDR2 SQIVND (reference sequence). Trimming removed 4 bases from V and 5 bases from J; junction bases left unmatched: 3. The chain's CDR3 is CASSTRTGNEKLFF. The CDR3 DNA reads TGTGCCAGTAGTACGAGGACAGGGAATGAAAAACTGTTTTTT.

This chain joins TRBV6-5 and TRBJ2-3; 11 bases fit TRBD2. Germline values: CDR1 MNHEY, CDR2 SVGAGI. The CDR3 consists of 15 residues. Germline trimming cut 6 bases from V and 5 bases from J; bases unmatched to any gene: 7. The CDR3 nucleotides read TGTGCCAGCAGCCACACTAGCGGGAGAATAGATACGCAGTATTTT. Its protein product is CASSHTSGRIDTQYF.

The chain is built from TRBV30 and TRBJ1-1; 8 nucleotides line up with TRBD1. Per the germline V gene, CDR1 is GTSNPN and CDR2 is SVGIG (reference sequence). The trim removed 2 bases at V and 11 bases at J, leaving 10 bases unmatched. The CDR3 contains 13 residues. This CDR3 reads CAWSRRSGGPAFF. In DNA, the CDR3 is TGTGCCTGGAGTCGGCGTTCAGGGGGCCCGGCTTTCTTT.

The rearrangement uses TRBV7-9 and TRBJ2-7; 8 positions match TRBD2. J lost 3 bases, V lost 5 bases, and 9 bases had no gene match. The CDR3 is 15 residues long. Germline CDR1 SEHNR, CDR2 FQNEAQ (reference sequence). The CDR3 region is CASSTTSGGFYEQYF. CDR3 in DNA: TGTGCCAGCAGCACAACTAGCGGCGGTTTCTACGAGCAGTACTTC.

This clone was picked up one time. The chain employs TRBV11-2 and TRBJ1-1; D remains unclear. Germline-derived CDR1 and CDR2 are SGHAT and FQNNGV. The CDR3 totals 16 residues. Between the trimmed V and J ends, which lost 3 bases and 3 bases, there was a span of 17 bases. CDR3 amino acids: CASSFRSLGDDTEAFF. CDR3 nucleotide sequence: TGTGCCAGCAGCTTTCGCTCCCTCGGGGATGACACTGAAGCTTTCTTT.

The chain has TRBV29-1 and TRBJ1-2; D is ambiguous. CDR3 length: 12 residues. With 1 base removed from V and 8 bases from J, the gap between germline ends came to 11 bases. From germline, CDR1 is SQVTM and CDR2 ANQGSEA. CDR3 amino acids: CSVEGNPGGYTF. In DNA, the CDR3 is TGCAGCGTTGAAGGGAACCCCGGGGGCTACACCTTC.

The chain recombines TRBV6-6 with TRBJ1-6, with 7 bases matching TRBD1. This CDR3 contains 15 residues. Germline trimming cut 6 bases from V and 9 bases from J; bases unmatched to any gene: 11. CDR1 and CDR2 (germline): MNHNY, SVGAGI (reference sequence). The CDR3 loop is CASRGRTGEGSPLHF. CDR3 in DNA: TGTGCCAGCAGGGGTCGGACAGGAGAGGGTTCACCCCTCCACTTT.

The rearrangement joins TRBV7-9 to TRBJ2-5; D may be TRBD2 (5 bases). V was shortened by 5 bases and J by 4 bases, with 11 bases between the two germline ends. Germline lookup yields CDR1 SEHNR and CDR2 FQNEAQ (reference sequence). The CDR3 extends over 13 amino acids. This CDR3 reads CASSPLGRETQYF. Here the CDR3 DNA reads TGTGCCAGCAGCCCACTGGGGAGAGAGACCCAGTACTTC.

This clone was observed a few times. The V gene is TRBV28, the J gene TRBJ2-1; a possible D gene is TRBD2 (6 bases). V shed 5 bases and J shed 5 bases, with 13 bases lying between them. The germline V gene encodes CDR1 MDHEN and CDR2 SYDVKM. The CDR3 length is 14 residues. CDR3 sequence: CASSPTGGNNEQFF. The CDR3 nucleotides are TGTGCCAGCAGTCCTACCGGGGGAAACAATGAGCAGTTCTTC.

This chain links TRBV28 with TRBJ1-1; D possibly corresponds to TRBD1 (5 bases). CDR1 is MDHEN and CDR2 is SYDVKM in the germline V gene. Between the trimmed V and J ends, which lost 2 bases and 4 bases, there was a span of 8 bases. CDR3 length equals 13 residues. CDR3 DNA sequence: TGTGCCAGCAGTTTAGACAGCCCCACTGAAGCTTTCTTT. Encoded protein: CASSLDSPTEAFF.

The rearrangement uses TRBV28 and TRBJ1-1; 9 nucleotides align to TRBD1. The germline V gene has CDR1 MDHEN and CDR2 SYDVKM. The CDR3 contains 16 residues. Trimming took 7 bases from V and 4 from J; bases not matched to a gene: 13. Here the CDR3 reads CASTAGTGWMSTEAFF. For the CDR3, the DNA is TGTGCCAGCACCGCCGGGACAGGGTGGATGAGCACTGAAGCTTTCTTT. The full variable domain, its missing parts supplied by reference TRBV28 and TRBJ1-1, is DVKVTQSSRYLVKRTGEKVFLECVQDMDHENMFWYRQDPGLGLRLIYFSYDVKMKEKGDIPEGYSVSREKKERFSLILESASTNQTSMYLCASTAGTGWMSTEAFFGQGTRLTVV.

The chain has TRBV3-1 (or the pseudogene TRBV3-2) and TRBJ2-1; 7 bases match TRBD2. Germline V gene lookup returns CDR1 LGHDT and CDR2 YNNKEL (reference sequence). The CDR3 is 18 residues long. Trimming took 0 bases from V and 2 from J; bases not matched to a gene: 10. CDR3 DNA sequence: TGTGCCAGCAGCCAAGATGCTACTGGGCTAGCGGCCTACAATGAGCAGTTCTTC. Protein product: CASSQDATGLAAYNEQFF.

The chain is built from TRBV30 and TRBJ2-4; D is perhaps TRBD2 (7 bases). CDR1 is GTSNPN and CDR2 is SVGIG in the germline V gene (reference sequence). Trimming shortened V by 5 bases and J by 1 base, and 15 bases separated the two germline ends. The CDR3 contains 15 residues. CDR3 DNA: TGTGCCTGGGGGGCGGGGGCATGGGCCAAAAACATTCAGTACTTC. Its translation: CAWGAGAWAKNIQYF.

The sample holds a few counts of this clone. One end of the junction varies from germline; a read error may be responsible. This chain links TRBV4-2 with TRBJ2-7, with 8 bases lining up with TRBD1. Germline V gene data show CDR1 as LGHNA and CDR2 as YNFKEQ. CDR3 size: 15 residues. CDR3 protein: CASTQRGQADYEQYF. The CDR3 DNA follows: TGTGCCAGCACCCAAAGGGGACAGGCGGACTACGAGCAGTACTTC.

In this sample, this clone turned up once. The chain is built from TRBV6-6 and TRBJ1-3; the D is unclear. This CDR3 is built from 14 residues. With 5 bases removed from V and 1 base from J, the gap between germline ends came to 9 bases. CDR1 MNHNY and CDR2 SVGAGI come from the germline V gene (reference sequence). CDR3 DNA sequence: TGTGCCAGCAGTGCCCCGGAGTCTGGAAACACCATATATTTT. Encoded protein: CASSAPESGNTIYF.

V and J are TRBV12-3 or TRBV12-4 and TRBJ2-7; a weak D match, TRBD1 (5 bases). V was trimmed by 5 bases and J by 4 bases, leaving 9 bases between them. CDR3 size: 12 residues. CDR3: CASSPDSYEQYF. The CDR3 nucleotides are TGTGCCAGCAGTCCCGACAGTTACGAGCAGTACTTC.

The chain recombines TRBV5-6 with TRBJ1-2; perhaps TRBD1 as D (6 bases). From germline, CDR1 is SGHDT and CDR2 YYEEEE. V lost 4 bases and J 6 bases, leaving 19 bases between the germline ends. The CDR3 extends over 15 amino acids. The CDR3 loop reads CASSANRANWNGYTF. DNA of the CDR3: TGTGCCAGCAGCGCCAACAGGGCCAACTGGAATGGCTACACCTTC.